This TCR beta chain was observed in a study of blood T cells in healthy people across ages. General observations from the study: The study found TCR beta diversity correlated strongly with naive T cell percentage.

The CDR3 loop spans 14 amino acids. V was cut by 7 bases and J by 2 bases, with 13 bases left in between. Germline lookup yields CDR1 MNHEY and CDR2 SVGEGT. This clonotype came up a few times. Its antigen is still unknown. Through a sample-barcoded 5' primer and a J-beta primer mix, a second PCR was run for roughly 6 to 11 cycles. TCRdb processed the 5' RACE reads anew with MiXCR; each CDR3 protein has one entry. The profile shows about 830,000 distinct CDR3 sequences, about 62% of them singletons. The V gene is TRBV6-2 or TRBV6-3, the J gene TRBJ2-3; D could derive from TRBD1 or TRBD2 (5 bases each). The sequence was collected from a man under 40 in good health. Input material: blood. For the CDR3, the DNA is TGTGCCAGCAAAGATGGTGGGACCACAGATACGCAGTATTTT. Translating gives CASKDGGTTDTQYF.